This T cell receptor (beta chain) emerged from a study of somatic mutations in cytotoxic T cells in rheumatoid arthritis. The repertoire was sequenced with immunoSEQ multiplex PCR; TCRdb's copy has only in-frame clones and lacks some. The sample yields some 9,300 clones, under 95% seen once. Trimming removed 2 bases from V and 1 base from J, with 5 bases in between. The length of the CDR3 is 13 residues. Germline CDR1 reads MNHEY; CDR2 reads SMNVEV (reference sequence). This clonotype originated in a woman under 30 with rheumatoid arthritis. V and J are TRBV27 and TRBJ1-1; D unresolved. The sample was CD8+ T cells sorted from blood. CDR3 amino acids: CASSLGQNTEAFF. The DNA of the CDR3 is TGTGCCAGCAGTTTAGGGCAGAACACTGAAGCTTTCTTT.